The 7 T cell receptor beta chains given below trace back to one sample, sequenced in a study of spatial heterogeneity in lung cancer. The time point here: sample taken at primary tumor resection. In TCRdb, the 5' RACE reads were re-called with MiXCR into one record per CDR3 protein. This table holds around 89,000 distinct CDR3 sequences, roughly 12% found once. The sample consisted of PBMCs, taken at surgery. The receptors here all came from a male donor with early-stage non-small cell lung cancer.

This sequence joins TRBV5-6 and TRBJ1-4; D is uncertain. CDR1 SGHDT and CDR2 YYEEEE come from the germline V gene. V was clipped by 4 bases and J by 0 bases, with 10 bases between them. This CDR3 comprises 15 residues. The CDR3 reads CASSRTGSTNEKLFF. The CDR3 coding sequence is TGTGCCAGCAGCCGGACCGGTTCAACTAATGAAAAACTGTTTTTT.

The chain couples TRBV5-5 to TRBJ2-7, with D perhaps matching TRBD1 (5 bases). CDR3 length: 16 residues. Per the germline V gene, CDR1 is SGHKS and CDR2 is YYEKEE (reference sequence). V was pared by 1 base and J by 4 bases, with 18 bases between. This chain's CDR3 is CASSLRSTGGRYEQYF. In nucleotides, the CDR3 is TGTGCCAGCAGCTTGCGGTCCACAGGTGGAAGGTACGAGCAGTACTTC.

The J gene is TRBJ2-7, the V gene TRBV20-1; 15 positions match TRBD2. The V gene's germline CDR1 is DFQATT and CDR2 SNEGSKA (reference sequence). Trimming removed 6 bases from V and 2 bases from J; junction bases left unmatched: 11. The CDR3 has 17 amino acids. The CDR3 DNA follows: TGCAGTGCCGTGGGACTAGCGGGGGGTGCCCCCGCCTACGAGCAGTACTTC. This encodes CSAVGLAGGAPAYEQYF.

The V and J genes are TRBV6-2 or TRBV6-3 and TRBJ2-7; 9 bases are a match to TRBD2. Germline CDR1 MNHEY, CDR2 SVGEGT. The CDR3 sequence is 15 residues long. V dropped 2 bases and J dropped 3; count of bases not matched to a gene: 5. The CDR3 loop reads CASSYEGLADYEQYF. CDR3 DNA: TGTGCCAGCAGTTACGAGGGACTAGCAGACTACGAGCAGTACTTC.

The chain is built from TRBV7-9 and TRBJ2-3; no clear D. Germline V gene data show CDR1 as SEHNR and CDR2 as FQNEAQ (reference sequence). This CDR3 region has 15 residues. V lost 1 base, J lost 1 base, and 9 bases lay in between. CDR3 amino acids: CASSLEVIGTDTQYF. The CDR3 DNA reads TGTGCCAGCAGCTTAGAAGTAATCGGCACAGATACGCAGTATTTT.

This clonotype has just a few counts. The J gene is TRBJ2-1, the V gene TRBV11-2; D ambiguous. The V and J ends lost 2 bases and 8 bases respectively, with 16 bases between them. This CDR3 is 15 amino acids long. The germline V gene encodes CDR1 SGHAT and CDR2 FQNNGV. CDR3 residues: CASSLLGLGIYEQFF. CDR3 bases: TGTGCCAGCAGCTTACTTGGGTTAGGGATTTATGAGCAGTTCTTC.

This clonotype was recorded a few times. The chain joins TRBV7-2 to TRBJ1-2; D perhaps matches TRBD1 (6 bases). V was trimmed by 0 bases and J by 4 bases, leaving 12 bases between them. Germline CDR1 and CDR2: SGHTA and FQGNSA. The CDR3 runs 15 residues. The CDR3 nucleotides are TGTGCCAGCAGCTTAGCAGGGGGTCTCCTCTATGGCTACACCTTC. Encoded protein: CASSLAGGLLYGYTF.